In this sample, the clone carrying this T cell receptor beta chain turned up many times. The sample belongs to a study of control samples from healthy donors and cancer patients. The CDR3 is 15 amino acids. V shed 0 bases and J shed 0 bases, with 7 bases lying between them. CDR1 is SGHDT, CDR2 YYEEEE, per germline. Repertoires were generated with immunoSEQ multiplex PCR, while TCRdb's copy carries only in-frame clones and drops some. The data contain around 120,000 clones, about 93% of them singletons. The chain has TRBV5-6 and TRBJ1-3; D remains ambiguous. The source of this sequence is a man in his fifties or sixties with head and neck cancer. Sequenced: PBMCs. CDR3 amino acids: CASSLAAVSGNTIYF. The CDR3 coding sequence is TGTGCCAGCAGCTTGGCGGCGGTCTCTGGAAACACCATATATTTT.